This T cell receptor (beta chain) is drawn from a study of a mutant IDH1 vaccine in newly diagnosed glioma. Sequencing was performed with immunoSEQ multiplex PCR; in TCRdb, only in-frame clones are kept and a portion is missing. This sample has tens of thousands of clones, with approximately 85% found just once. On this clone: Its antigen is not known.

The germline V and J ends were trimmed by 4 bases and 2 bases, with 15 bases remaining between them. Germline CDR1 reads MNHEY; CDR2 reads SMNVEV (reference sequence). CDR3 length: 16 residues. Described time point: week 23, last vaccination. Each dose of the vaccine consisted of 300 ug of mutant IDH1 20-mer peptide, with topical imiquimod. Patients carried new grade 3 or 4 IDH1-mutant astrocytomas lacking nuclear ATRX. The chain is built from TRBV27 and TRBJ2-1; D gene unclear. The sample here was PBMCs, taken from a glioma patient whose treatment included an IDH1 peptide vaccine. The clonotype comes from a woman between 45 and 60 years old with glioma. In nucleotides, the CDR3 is TGTGCCAGCAGTTCCCCCGGGTCGGCGGCCTACAATGAGCAGTTCTTC. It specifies CASSSPGSAAYNEQFF.